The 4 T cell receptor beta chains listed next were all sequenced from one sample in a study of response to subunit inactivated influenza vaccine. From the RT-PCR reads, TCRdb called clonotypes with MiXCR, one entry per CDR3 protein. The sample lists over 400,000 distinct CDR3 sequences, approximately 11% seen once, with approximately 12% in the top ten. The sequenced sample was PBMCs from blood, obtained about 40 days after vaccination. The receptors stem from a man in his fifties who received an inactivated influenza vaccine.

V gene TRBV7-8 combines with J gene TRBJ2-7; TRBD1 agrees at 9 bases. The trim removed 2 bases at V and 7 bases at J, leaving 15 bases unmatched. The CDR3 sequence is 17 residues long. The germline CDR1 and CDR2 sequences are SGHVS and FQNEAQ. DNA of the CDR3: TGTGCCAGCAGCTTATACCTACTGGGACAGGGTCCGAAAGAGCAGTACTTC. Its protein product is CASSLYLLGQGPKEQYF.

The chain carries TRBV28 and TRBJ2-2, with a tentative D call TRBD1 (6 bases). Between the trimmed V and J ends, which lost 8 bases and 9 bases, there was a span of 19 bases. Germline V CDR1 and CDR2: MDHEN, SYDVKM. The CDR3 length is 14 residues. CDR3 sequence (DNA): TGTGCCAGCCGATTACTAGGGGGATCTCGGGAGCTGTTTTTT. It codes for CASRLLGGSRELFF. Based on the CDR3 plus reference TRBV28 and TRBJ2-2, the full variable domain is DVKVTQSSRYLVKRTGEKVFLECVQDMDHENMFWYRQDPGLGLRLIYFSYDVKMKEKGDIPEGYSVSREKKERFSLILESASTNQTSMYLCASRLLGGSRELFFGEGSRLTVL.

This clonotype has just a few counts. In nucleotides, the CDR3 is TGCAGTGCTAGAGGGTGGGCAGCAGAGACCCAGTACTTC. It yields the protein CSARGWAAETQYF. V gene TRBV20-1 combines with J gene TRBJ2-5, with D unresolved. The CDR3 runs to 13 residues. Germline CDR1 reads DFQATT; CDR2 reads SNEGSKA (reference sequence). Trimming shortened V by 1 base and J by 4 bases, and 10 bases separated the two germline ends.

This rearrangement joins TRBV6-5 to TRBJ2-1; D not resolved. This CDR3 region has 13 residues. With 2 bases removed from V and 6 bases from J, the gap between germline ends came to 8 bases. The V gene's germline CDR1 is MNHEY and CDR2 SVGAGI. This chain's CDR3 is CASSYGRFNEQFF. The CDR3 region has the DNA TGTGCCAGCAGTTACGGGCGTTTCAATGAGCAGTTCTTC.